The clone carrying this TCR beta chain was seen a handful of times. Its specificity is unknown. The sample comes from a study of T-cell memory formation after mild COVID-19. Study details: For the most part, TCR clusters were specific to one donor. Study observations and caveats: Pre-infection memory showed some responding clones, and this suggested that cross-reactive memory joined. Nothing showed for sure that second-wave clones peaking on day 37 were SARS-CoV-2 specific.

Trimming cost V 6 bases and J 2 bases, with 8 bases left between them. CDR3 size: 13 residues. Germline assignment: CDR1 DFQATT and CDR2 SNEGSKA (reference sequence). TCR alpha and TCR beta cDNA libraries carrying sample barcodes and UMIs were produced by 5'RACE using constant-segment primers. MiXCR was run by TCRdb on the 5' RACE reads, yielding one entry per CDR3 protein. This sample carries hundreds of thousands of distinct CDR3 sequences, approximately 18% of them seen once, and the ten largest clones take 9.5% to 15%. The TCR comes from an adult woman who had mild COVID-19 (a few samples of this study predate the infection). Cell type and time point are not known. Material: PBMCs or a T cell subset sorted from them (not recorded which). The chain uses TRBV20-1 and TRBJ2-6; no clear D gene. Here the CDR3 DNA reads TGCAGTGCCACCCGACCTGGGGCCAACGTCCTGACTTTC. This encodes CSATRPGANVLTF.